This entry lists 15 T cell receptor beta chains sequenced from one sample in a study of graft-versus-host responses after intestinal transplantation (dated by TCRdb to the early 2020s). Library preparation used the immunoSEQ multiplex PCR assay. TCRdb limited this immuneACCESS table to in-frame rearrangements with V and J called. A share of clones is missing; checked studies link under half to unresolved V genes, and the rest is unexplained. The sample table contains around 54,000 clones; only one count was recorded for 75% to 95% of them. The ten largest clonotypes hold 5% to 6.5% of the sample. Sequencing was performed on PBMCs, taken 650 to 690 days after intestinal transplant. Every receptor here comes from a human patient who received an intestinal transplant, so some T cells may come from the graft donor.

CDR3 protein: CASSQLDRAKNIQYF. The CDR3 DNA sequence: TGCGCCAGCAGCCAATTAGACCGAGCCAAAAACATTCAGTACTTC. J is TRBJ2-4 and V is TRBV4-1, with D hard to call. This CDR3 has 15 residues. Trimming cost V 2 bases and J 0 bases, with 8 bases left between them. Per germline, CDR1 MGHRA and CDR2 YSYEKL.

This clone is a singleton in its sample. The rearrangement uses TRBV15 and TRBJ1-3; D remains unclear. The CDR3 runs 12 residues. Germline values: CDR1 LNHNV, CDR2 YYDKDF (reference sequence). The V gene lost 0 bases and the J gene lost 7 bases, with 4 bases spanning the gap. CDR3 DNA: TGTGCCACCAGCAGAGATGGGAACACCATATATTTT. Amino acid sequence: CATSRDGNTIYF.

This chain connects TRBV7-9 to TRBJ1-4; 10 bases align to TRBD1. The germline gives CDR1 SEHNR, CDR2 FQNEAQ (reference sequence). The CDR3 is 15 residues long. Trimming cost V 5 bases and J 3 bases; bases outside gene matches: 3. The CDR3 spells CASSLGQGANEKLFF. CDR3 nucleotide sequence: TGTGCCAGCAGCCTCGGACAGGGGGCTAATGAAAAACTGTTTTTT.

This rearrangement joins TRBV10-2 to TRBJ2-3; 11 nucleotides align to TRBD1. The CDR3 has 18 residues. CDR1 WSHSY and CDR2 SAAADI come from the germline V gene. The trim removed 2 bases at V and 5 bases at J, leaving 12 bases unmatched. This CDR3 is CASSENGQGAILEDTQYF. As DNA, the CDR3 is TGCGCCAGCAGTGAGAATGGACAGGGGGCCATCCTCGAAGATACGCAGTATTTT.

The V call is TRBV15, the J call TRBJ2-4, with D hard to call. The CDR3 length is 15 residues. Trimming pared 0 bases from V and 0 bases from J, leaving 6 bases between. Germline V gene data show CDR1 as LNHNV and CDR2 as YYDKDF (reference sequence). The CDR3 sequence: CATSREQLAKNIQYF. CDR3 nucleotide sequence: TGTGCCACCAGCAGAGAGCAGCTAGCCAAAAACATTCAGTACTTC.

This chain connects TRBV7-2 to TRBJ2-3, with D possibly TRBD2 on 5 matching bases. Germline V gene data show CDR1 as SGHTA and CDR2 as FQGNSA. This CDR3 comprises 12 residues. Between the trimmed V and J ends, which lost 5 bases and 7 bases, there was a span of 10 bases. CDR3 nucleotide sequence: TGTGCCAGCAGCCTCGGACTGTATACGCAGTATTTT. Translating it yields CASSLGLYTQYF.

The chain carries TRBV7-9 and TRBJ2-5; 11 positions match TRBD1. Losses at the gene ends were 5 bases for V and 5 bases for J; bases not matched to a gene: 7. In germline, CDR1 is SEHNR, CDR2 FQNEAQ (reference sequence). The CDR3 length is 15 residues. CDR3 sequence (DNA): TGTGCCAGCAGCCATAGGACAGGGGGCTTGGAGACCCAGTACTTC. Translating gives CASSHRTGGLETQYF.

The chain employs TRBV7-9 and TRBJ1-1; D might be TRBD1 (6 bases). V lost 2 bases and J 1 base, leaving 20 bases between the germline ends. Germline CDR1 SEHNR, CDR2 FQNEAQ (reference sequence). The CDR3 sequence is 18 residues long. The CDR3 loop is CASSLRGSGELRNTEAFF. The CDR3 DNA is TGTGCCAGCAGCTTAAGGGGGAGTGGGGAACTCAGGAACACTGAAGCTTTCTTT.

The chain has TRBV5-4 and TRBJ1-5; no definite D call. Germline assignment: CDR1 SGHNT and CDR2 YYREEE (reference sequence). The CDR3 is 15 amino acids. With 4 bases removed from V and 2 bases from J, the gap between germline ends came to 13 bases. The DNA for the CDR3 is TGTGCCAGCAGCGCCTGGACTGGGGGCAATCAGCCCCAGCATTTT. This codes for CASSAWTGGNQPQHF. The full variable domain, in which reference TRBV5-4 and TRBJ1-5 provide the parts outside the CDR3, is ETGVTQSPTHLIKTRGQQVTLRCSSQSGHNTVSWYQQALGQGPQFIFQYYREEENGRGNFPPRFSGLQFPNYSSELNVNALELDDSALYLCASSAWTGGNQPQHFGDGTRLSIL.

V gene TRBV2 combines with J gene TRBJ2-3; D is possibly TRBD2 (5 bases). The V end was cut by 4 bases, the J end by 2 bases, with 13 bases between. CDR3 length equals 15 residues. Germline V gives CDR1 SNHLY, CDR2 FYNNEI. The CDR3 DNA reads as TGTGCCAGCAGTGGGAGACTACGGGCCACAGATACGCAGTATTTT. Translating gives CASSGRLRATDTQYF.

This clone was recorded once. The rearrangement links TRBV6-4 to TRBJ2-3; TRBD2 agrees at 11 bases. J lost 8 bases, V lost 0 bases, and 4 bases had no gene match. The CDR3 is 15 amino acids. Looked up from germline, CDR1 is MRHNA and CDR2 is SNTAGT. The CDR3 DNA sequence: TGTGCCAGCAGTGACTCTAGCGGGGGGGCCGGTACGCAGTATTTT. As protein: CASSDSSGGAGTQYF.

The rearrangement uses TRBV7-9 and TRBJ2-7; a weak D match, TRBD1 (6 bases). The CDR3 runs to 14 residues. Per the germline V gene, CDR1 is SEHNR and CDR2 is FQNEAQ (reference sequence). V lost 6 bases and J 1 base, leaving 13 bases between the germline ends. CDR3 in DNA: TGTGCCAGCAGGCCGAAACAGGGATCCTACGAGCAGTACTTC. Its translation: CASRPKQGSYEQYF.

V gene TRBV5-1 combines with J gene TRBJ2-2; no definite D call. With 3 bases removed from V and 4 bases from J, the gap between germline ends came to 10 bases. The V gene's germline CDR1 is SGHRS and CDR2 YFSETQ. CDR3 length: 14 residues. The CDR3 nucleotides read TGCGCCAGCAGCTCACGCACAGTCACCGGGGAGCTGTTTTTT. Translation gives CASSSRTVTGELFF. Full variable domain (remainder filled in from reference TRBV5-1 and TRBJ2-2): KAGVTQTPRYLIKTRGQQVTLSCSPISGHRSVSWYQQTPGQGLQFLFEYFSETQRNKGNFPGRFSGRQFSNSRSEMNVSTLELGDSALYLCASSSRTVTGELFFGEGSRLTVL.

Here the CDR3 reads CASSQVGSGGPVSKNIQYF. The CDR3 nucleotides are TGCGCCAGCAGCCAAGTTGGATCCGGGGGTCCAGTGTCCAAAAACATTCAGTACTTC. The chain uses TRBV4-1 and TRBJ2-4; D might be TRBD2 (6 bases). Trimming pared 1 base from V and 2 bases from J, leaving 21 bases between. This CDR3 is built from 19 residues. Germline V gene data show CDR1 as MGHRA and CDR2 as YSYEKL.

This clone was seen a single time. The chain carries TRBV25-1 and TRBJ2-5, with a possible D match to TRBD2 (5 bases). V was clipped by 8 bases and J by 3 bases, with 13 bases between them. CDR1 is MGHDK, CDR2 SYGVNS, per germline. The CDR3 runs 13 residues. CDR3 protein: CASAEGGKETQYF. The CDR3 DNA sequence: TGTGCCAGCGCCGAGGGCGGAAAAGAGACCCAGTACTTC.